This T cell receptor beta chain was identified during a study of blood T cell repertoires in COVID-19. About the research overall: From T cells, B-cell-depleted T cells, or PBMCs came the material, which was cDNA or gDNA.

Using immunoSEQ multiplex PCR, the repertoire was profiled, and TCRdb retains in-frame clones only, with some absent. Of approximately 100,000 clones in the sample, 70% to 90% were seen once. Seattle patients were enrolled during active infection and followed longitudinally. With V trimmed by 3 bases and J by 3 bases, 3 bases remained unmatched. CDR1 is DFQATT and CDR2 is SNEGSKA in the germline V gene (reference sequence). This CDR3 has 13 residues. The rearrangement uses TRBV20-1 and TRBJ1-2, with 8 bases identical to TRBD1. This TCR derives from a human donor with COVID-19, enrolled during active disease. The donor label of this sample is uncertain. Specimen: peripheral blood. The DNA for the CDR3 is TGCAGTGCTAGTTCGACAGGGGACTATGGCTACACCTTC. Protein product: CSASSTGDYGYTF.